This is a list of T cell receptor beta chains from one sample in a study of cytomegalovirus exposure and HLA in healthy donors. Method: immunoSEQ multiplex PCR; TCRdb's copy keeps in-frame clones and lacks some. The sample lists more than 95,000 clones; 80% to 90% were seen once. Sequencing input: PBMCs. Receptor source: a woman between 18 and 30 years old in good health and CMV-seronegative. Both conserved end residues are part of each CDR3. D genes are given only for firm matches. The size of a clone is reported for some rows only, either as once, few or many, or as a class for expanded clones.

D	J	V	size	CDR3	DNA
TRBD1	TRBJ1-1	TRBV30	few	CAWSSTGEMAFF	TGTGCCTGGAGTTCCACAGGGGAGATGGCTTTCTTT
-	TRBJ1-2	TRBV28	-	CASRSLGQSYGYTF	TGTGCCAGCAGGTCCCTAGGACAGAGCTATGGCTACACCTTC
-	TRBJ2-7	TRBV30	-	CACSGSSYEQYF	TGTGCCTGTAGCGGCAGCTCCTACGAGCAGTACTTC
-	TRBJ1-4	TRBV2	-	CASRGLEKLFF	TGTGCCAGCAGGGGACTCGAAAAACTGTTTTTT
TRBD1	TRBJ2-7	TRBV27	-	CASSPDRRPYEQYF	TGTGCCAGCAGCCCGGACAGGAGACCTTACGAGCAGTACTTC
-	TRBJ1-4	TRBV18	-	CASSPLATNEKLFF	TGTGCCAGCTCACCCCTAGCAACTAATGAAAAACTGTTTTTT
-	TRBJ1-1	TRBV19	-	CASKVGQTTEAFF	TGTGCCAGTAAAGTGGGACAAACCACTGAAGCTTTCTTT
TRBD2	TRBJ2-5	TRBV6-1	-	CASNLAGNQETQYF	TGTGCCAGCAACCTAGCGGGGAACCAAGAGACCCAGTACTTC
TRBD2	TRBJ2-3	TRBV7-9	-	CASSPGGGKGYSTDTQYF	TGTGCCAGCAGCCCGGGCGGGGGAAAGGGGTATAGCACAGATACGCAGTATTTT
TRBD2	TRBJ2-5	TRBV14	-	CASSLVAGGFGETQYF	TGTGCCAGCAGCCTCGTAGCGGGGGGATTTGGGGAGACCCAGTACTTC
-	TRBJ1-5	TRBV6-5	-	CASSYSTGTNQPQHF	TGTGCCAGCAGTTACTCAACTGGGACAAATCAGCCCCAGCATTTT
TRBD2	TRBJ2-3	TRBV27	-	CASSPGAAGYTDTQYF	TGTGCCAGCAGCCCCGGGGCAGCGGGATACACAGATACGCAGTATTTT
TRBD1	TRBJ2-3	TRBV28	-	CASSSGTGAFTDTQYF	TGTGCCAGCAGTTCCGGGACAGGGGCCTTCACAGATACGCAGTATTTT
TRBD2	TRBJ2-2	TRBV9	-	CASSVTAGGSGELFF	TGTGCCAGCAGCGTAACTGCGGGAGGGTCCGGGGAGCTGTTTTTT
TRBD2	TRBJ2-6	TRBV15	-	CATSRLLAGGPGANVLTF	TGTGCCACCAGCAGATTACTAGCGGGAGGGCCCGGGGCCAACGTCCTGACTTTC